This TCR beta chain emerged from a study of CD8+ T cells in alopecia areata. This CDR3 comprises 12 residues. V was trimmed by 4 bases and J by 7 bases, leaving 11 bases between them. CDR1 and CDR2 (germline): SGHRS, YFSETQ. Treatment meaning: oral pan-JAK inhibitor, 5-10 mg twice daily. Study-wide results and caveats: A large proportion of expanded lesional clones were detected persisting in scalp and blood during tofacitinib. Alphabeta T cells residing in normal skin are also sequenced in scalp samples. Administration of tofacitinib significantly diminished scalp clonality and expanded CD8+ clones within the top 100. As there was one nonresponder, how baseline CD8+ expansion relates to response remains uncertain.

As regards this clone: Its antigen is as yet unknown.

Extracted RNA was reverse transcribed into cDNA, the sequencing template. Some clones are missing from TCRdb's copy, which holds only in-frame ones; the method was immunoSEQ multiplex PCR. The sample has about 200,000 clones; 60% are singletons. This specimen consisted of CD4+ T cells sorted from blood, obtained at week 24, from a patient treated with tofacitinib. This chain links TRBV5-1 with TRBJ1-1; D call uncertain. This TCR derives from a human donor with alopecia areata. This chain's CDR3 is CASSPTGIEAFF. Written as DNA, the CDR3 is TGCGCCAGCAGCCCCACCGGTATTGAAGCTTTCTTT.